This T cell receptor beta chain was documented in a study of identifying expanded T cells in peripheral blood. The J segment lost 5 bases and the V segment lost 4 bases, leaving 7 bases of the junction unmatched. Per germline, CDR1 PRHDT and CDR2 FYEKMQ (reference sequence). The CDR3 contains 14 residues. On this clone itself: Its matching antigen is unknown.

General study results and limits: Technical replicates showed about 1.1 changed clones; about 2 weeks around 15; four weeks 19.

Data came from immunoSEQ multiplex PCR; TCRdb stores just in-frame clones and leaves some out. The data contain roughly 81,000 clones, 65% to 85% of them singletons. The sample taken for sequencing was blood. This TCR came from a person aged 18 to 70 in good health. The V call is TRBV13, the J call TRBJ1-1, with TRBD1 identical over 7 bases. CDR3 nucleotides: TGTGCCAGCAGCTCTTACAGGGGTGAGACTGAAGCTTTCTTT. Its protein product is CASSSYRGETEAFF.